This is a list of T cell receptor beta chains from one sample in a study of cytomegalovirus exposure and HLA in healthy donors. The assay was immunoSEQ multiplex PCR, and TCRdb's table has in-frame clones only and misses some. The sample shows about 99,000 clones, over 9% of them seen only once. The sequencing sample was made of PBMCs. These receptors all come from a man in his forties or fifties in good health and CMV-seropositive. Each CDR3 is given with its conserved first and last residue. The D gene is left open where the match is weak. Only part of the rows carry a size: once, few, many, or a class if the clone is expanded.

size	D	V	J	CDR3	DNA
.	.	TRBV7-8	TRBJ1-5	CASSLERHWRRQPQHF	TGTGCCAGCAGCTTAGAACGTCATTGGAGGAGGCAGCCCCAGCATTTT
few	.	TRBV6-4	TRBJ1-2	CASRGGNYGYTF	TGTGCCAGCAGAGGGGGTAACTATGGCTACACCTTC
few	TRBD2	TRBV6-5	TRBJ2-2	CASSYSREWGTGELFF	TGTGCCAGCAGTTACTCGCGGGAGTGGGGAACCGGGGAGCTGTTTTTT
.	.	TRBV27	TRBJ2-1	CASGALVDEQFF	TGTGCCAGCGGGGCTTTAGTGGATGAGCAGTTCTTC
.	TRBD2	TRBV5-4	TRBJ2-7	CASSLAGGIGYEQYF	TGTGCCAGCAGCTTGGCCGGGGGGATCGGCTACGAGCAGTACTTC
.	.	TRBV5-6	TRBJ1-5	CASSSRGYGNQPQHF	TGTGCCAGCAGCTCCAGGGGTTACGGCAATCAGCCCCAGCATTTT
.	TRBD1	TRBV5-1	TRBJ2-7	CASSPPDRGRFDEQYF	TGCGCCAGCAGCCCCCCCGACAGGGGGCGCTTCGACGAGCAGTACTTC
.	.	TRBV5-1	TRBJ1-4	CASSSGQKNEKLFF	TGCGCCAGCAGCTCAGGACAGAAAAATGAAAAACTGTTTTTT
few	.	TRBV9	TRBJ1-1	CASSLRLNERTEAFF	TGTGCCAGCAGCCTTCGACTAAACGAGCGCACTGAAGCTTTCTTT
.	.	TRBV4-1	TRBJ1-6	CASSRTGSSSPLHF	TGCGCCAGCAGCCGAACAGGGAGCTCATCACCCCTCCACTTT
few	.	TRBV6-5	TRBJ2-5	CASKIQGQETQYF	TGTGCCAGCAAGATCCAGGGCCAAGAGACCCAGTACTTC
.	.	TRBV30	TRBJ2-7	CASSRDGSSYEQYF	TGTGCCTCAAGCCGGGACGGGAGCTCCTACGAGCAGTACTTC
few	.	TRBV27	TRBJ1-4	CARKLHTGHDATNEKLFF	TGTGCCAGAAAGCTACATACAGGCCATGATGCAACTAATGAAAAACTGTTTTTT
few	.	TRBV28	TRBJ2-3	CASLRDSTGVDTQYF	TGTGCCAGCCTGCGGGACTCAACCGGGGTAGATACGCAGTATTTT
few	.	TRBV25-1	TRBJ2-5	CASSEPPPSGETQYF	TGTGCCAGCAGTGAGCCTCCTCCTTCGGGAGAGACCCAGTACTTC
.	.	TRBV7-2	TRBJ1-3	CASSLGTGRGGNTIYF	TGTGCCAGCAGCTTAGGAACAGGGAGGGGGGGAAACACCATATATTTT
.	TRBD2	TRBV7-9	TRBJ2-7	CASSSAQLASYEQYF	TGTGCCAGCAGCTCGGCCCAACTAGCGAGCTACGAGCAGTACTTC
.	TRBD2	TRBV19	TRBJ2-7	CASSGTNTIYEQYF	TGTGCCAGTAGTGGGACTAACACTATCTACGAGCAGTACTTC
.	.	TRBV29-1	TRBJ1-2	CSVEDDSYGYTF	TGCAGCGTTGAAGACGACAGCTATGGCTACACCTTC
few	.	TRBV6-5	TRBJ2-2	CASSSLGRNTGELFF	TGTGCCAGCAGTTCCCTCGGTCGGAACACCGGGGAGCTGTTTTTT
few	TRBD1	TRBV10-2	TRBJ2-2	CASSGTGTPGELFF	TGCGCCAGCAGTGGGACAGGGACTCCCGGGGAGCTGTTTTTT
few	.	TRBV7-9	TRBJ1-2	CASSYTDGYTF	TGTGCCAGCAGCTATACAGATGGCTACACCTTC
.	TRBD1	TRBV10-1	TRBJ1-6	CATSTGTGNSPLHF	TGCGCCACTTCGACCGGGACAGGGAATTCACCCCTCCACTTT
few	.	TRBV29-1	TRBJ1-4	CSVKWTATNEKLFF	TGCAGCGTTAAATGGACAGCAACTAATGAAAAACTGTTTTTT
few	.	TRBV6-1	TRBJ1-5	CASSEEGQINQPQHF	TGTGCCAGCAGTGAAGAGGGGCAGATCAATCAGCCCCAGCATTTT
few	TRBD1	TRBV9	TRBJ1-3	CASSSGQGPSGNTIYF	TGTGCCAGCAGCTCGGGACAGGGACCCTCTGGAAACACCATATATTTT
.	.	TRBV7-3	TRBJ1-2	CASSLGRGDYGYTF	TGTGCCAGCAGCTTAGGGCGGGGTGACTATGGCTACACCTTC
.	TRBD1	TRBV5-1	TRBJ2-3	CASSLSPTGLGDTQYF	TGCGCCAGCAGCTTGTCCCCGACAGGGCTGGGGGATACGCAGTATTTT
few	TRBD1	TRBV7-7	TRBJ2-5	CASSPGTGGGETQYF	TGTGCTAGCAGCCCCGGGACAGGGGGCGGAGAGACCCAGTACTTC
.	TRBD1	TRBV9	TRBJ2-1	CASTPNRGSRDRQFF	TGTGCCAGCACCCCAAACAGGGGCTCAAGGGATAGGCAGTTCTTC
few	.	TRBV9	TRBJ2-3	CASSVGSSSSTDTQYF	TGTGCCAGCAGCGTCGGTTCTAGCTCTAGCACAGATACGCAGTATTTT
few	.	TRBV11-2	TRBJ2-7	CASSSLTGFYEQYF	TGTGCCAGCAGCTCTCTTACGGGGTTCTACGAGCAGTACTTC
few	TRBD2	TRBV2	TRBJ2-1	CASRSTSGFSYNEQFF	TGTGCCAGCAGATCTACTAGCGGATTCTCCTACAATGAGCAGTTCTTC
few	TRBD1	TRBV11-3	TRBJ2-4	CASSNGQGDIQYF	TGTGCCAGCAGCAACGGACAGGGTGACATTCAGTACTTC
few	TRBD2	TRBV5-6	TRBJ2-7	CASSLGLAGVRDEQYF	TGTGCCAGCAGCCTCGGACTAGCGGGAGTCAGGGACGAGCAGTACTTC
.	.	TRBV19	TRBJ1-1	CASNPRGLTEAFF	TGTGCCAGTAACCCCCGGGGACTCACTGAAGCTTTCTTT
many	.	TRBV4-1	TRBJ1-5	CASSQVWPPGQPQHF	TGCGCCAGCAGCCAAGTGTGGCCCCCAGGTCAGCCCCAGCATTTT
few	TRBD1	TRBV10-3	TRBJ2-1	CAIRPGQGGNEQFF	TGTGCCATCAGGCCGGGACAGGGGGGCAATGAGCAGTTCTTC
few	TRBD1	TRBV25-1	TRBJ1-1	CASRGTGNTEAFF	TGTGCCAGCAGGGGGACAGGTAACACTGAAGCTTTCTTT
few	TRBD2	TRBV11-2	TRBJ2-3	CASSFPRTSGKELLTQYF	TGTGCCAGCAGCTTCCCTCGTACTAGCGGGAAAGAGTTACTTACGCAGTATTTT
few	.	TRBV29-1	TRBJ2-3	CSVGLSTDTQYF	TGCAGCGTAGGACTATCTACAGATACGCAGTATTTT
few	.	TRBV14	TRBJ2-1	CASSQARGAWFEQFF	TGTGCCAGCAGCCAAGCCCGGGGAGCTTGGTTTGAGCAGTTCTTC
.	.	TRBV19	TRBJ2-3	CASSKYTDTQYF	TGTGCCAGTAGTAAATACACAGATACGCAGTATTTT
.	.	TRBV7-9	TRBJ2-5	CASSPPRGTSYQETQYF	TGTGCCAGCAGCCCCCCCCGGGGGACTTCGTACCAAGAGACCCAGTACTTC
.	.	TRBV10-2	TRBJ2-1	CASSEQPQGYNEQFF	TGCGCCAGCAGTGAACAGCCTCAAGGTTACAATGAGCAGTTCTTC
few	TRBD1	TRBV4-2	TRBJ2-4	CASSDGTGDSKNIQYF	TGTGCCAGCAGCGACGGGACAGGGGATTCCAAAAACATTCAGTACTTC
few	TRBD1	TRBV2	TRBJ1-5	CASSESDRAGQPQHF	TGTGCCAGCAGTGAATCTGACAGGGCAGGACAGCCCCAGCATTTT
few	.	TRBV28	TRBJ2-5	CASTSESFGGQETQYF	TGTGCCAGCACCTCAGAATCGTTCGGGGGCCAAGAGACCCAGTACTTC
.	.	TRBV6-1	TRBJ1-5	CASRPRGRNPSAQHF	TGTGCCAGCAGGCCAAGGGGCAGAAATCCATCAGCCCAGCATTTT
few	TRBD2	TRBV6-5	TRBJ2-5	CASSVTSGRYETQYF	TGTGCCAGCAGTGTGACTAGCGGGAGATATGAGACCCAGTACTTC
few	.	TRBV15	TRBJ1-5	CATSKTPQVGGTQHF	TGTGCCACCAGCAAAACCCCCCAGGTCGGGGGGACCCAGCATTTT
few	.	TRBV19	TRBJ1-5	CASSIGGQSNQPQHF	TGTGCCAGTAGTATAGGAGGACAGTCCAATCAGCCCCAGCATTTT
many	.	TRBV5-1	TRBJ2-7	CASSLTQATYEQYF	TGCGCCAGCAGCTTGACCCAGGCGACCTACGAGCAGTACTTC
.	.	TRBV4-3	TRBJ2-6	CASSREDSGANVLTF	TGCGCCAGCAGCCGGGAGGACTCTGGGGCCAACGTCCTGACTTTC
.	.	TRBV7-7	TRBJ2-5	CASSQGRGQETQYF	TGTGCTAGCAGCCAGGGGAGGGGGCAAGAGACCCAGTACTTC